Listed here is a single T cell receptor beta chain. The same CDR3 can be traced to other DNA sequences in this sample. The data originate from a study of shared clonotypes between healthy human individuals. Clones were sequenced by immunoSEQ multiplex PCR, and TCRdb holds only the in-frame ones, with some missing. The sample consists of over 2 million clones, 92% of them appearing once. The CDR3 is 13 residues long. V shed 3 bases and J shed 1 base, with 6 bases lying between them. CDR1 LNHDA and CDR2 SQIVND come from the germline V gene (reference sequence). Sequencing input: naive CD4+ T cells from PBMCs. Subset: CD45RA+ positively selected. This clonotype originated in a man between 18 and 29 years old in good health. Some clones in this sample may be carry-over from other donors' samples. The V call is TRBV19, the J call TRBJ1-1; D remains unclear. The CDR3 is CASSIEGNTEAFF. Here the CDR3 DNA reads TGTGCCAGTAGTATCGAGGGGAACACTGAAGCTTTCTTT. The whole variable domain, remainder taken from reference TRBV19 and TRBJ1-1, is DGGITQSPKYLFRKEGQNVTLSCEQNLNHDAMYWYRQDPGQGLRLIYYSQIVNDFQKGDIAEGYSVSREKKESFPLTVTSAQKNPTAFYLCASSIEGNTEAFFGQGTRLTVV.